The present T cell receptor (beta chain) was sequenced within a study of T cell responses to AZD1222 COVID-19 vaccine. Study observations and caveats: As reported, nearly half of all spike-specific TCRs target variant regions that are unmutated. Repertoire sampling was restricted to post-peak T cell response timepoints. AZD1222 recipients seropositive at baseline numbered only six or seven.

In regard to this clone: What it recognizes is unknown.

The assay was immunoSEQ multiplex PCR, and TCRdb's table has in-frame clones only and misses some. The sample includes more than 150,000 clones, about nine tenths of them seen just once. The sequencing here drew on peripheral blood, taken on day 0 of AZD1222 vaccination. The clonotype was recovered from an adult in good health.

CDR3 in amino acids: CASSFRPVGAFF. In DNA form, the CDR3 reads TGTGCCAGCAGCTTCCGACCGGTCGGGGCTTTCTTT. This chain connects TRBV5-8 to TRBJ1-1; the D is unclear. The CDR3 loop spans 12 amino acids. The germline V gene encodes CDR1 SGHTS and CDR2 YDEGEE. V was pared by 2 bases and J by 11 bases, with 13 bases between.